This TCR beta chain comes out of a study of blood T cell repertoires in COVID-19. Overall study: From the United States, Italy and Spain came samples of acute and convalescent COVID-19. T cells, B-cell-depleted T cells, or PBMCs supplied cDNA or gDNA.

This CDR3 is 14 amino acids long. V was clipped by 1 base and J by 4 bases, with 9 bases between them. Germline assignment: CDR1 SGDLS and CDR2 YYNGEE. In the authors' methods: Amplification with reference gene primers provided the estimates of nucleated cell counts. This table comes from immunoSEQ multiplex PCR, and its TCRdb copy is limited to in-frame clones, with some not included. That table supplies the V and J calls and clone size; D and trimming were determined from the DNA. The repertoire holds about 140,000 clones, with roughly four fifths as singletons. The rearrangement links TRBV9 to TRBJ1-3; D unclear. The clonotype comes from a woman older than 75 with acute or convalescent COVID-19. The sample comprised peripheral blood. The CDR3 DNA follows: TGTGCCAGCAGCGTAACGGGATCCGGAAACACCATATATTTT. Its translation: CASSVTGSGNTIYF. The entire variable domain, with the rest obtained from reference TRBV9 and TRBJ1-3, is as follows: DSGVTQTPKHLITATGQRVTLRCSPRSGDLSVYWYQQSLDQGLQFLIQYYNGEERAKGNILERFSAQQFPDLHSELNLSSLELGDSALYFCASSVTGSGNTIYFGEGSWLTVV.